The present TCR beta chain was sequenced within a study of T-cell memory formation after mild COVID-19. V shed 8 bases, J shed 12 bases, and the junction held 12 bases outside the gene matches. This CDR3 is 14 amino acids long. The table lists this clonotype with many counts. A 5'RACE reaction primed in the constant segment made cDNA libraries of TCR alpha and TCR beta, and these carried sample barcodes and UMIs. TCRdb re-analysed the 5' RACE reads in MiXCR, keeping a single row per CDR3 protein. The sample lists just over 350,000 distinct CDR3 sequences, 14% occurring once. The receptor's source is a man between 18 and 35 years old who had mild COVID-19 (a few samples of this study predate the infection). Cell type and time point are not known. Sequenced material: PBMCs or a T cell subset sorted from them (not recorded which). The rearrangement uses TRBV12-3 or TRBV12-4 and TRBJ2-1; the match to TRBD1 covers 11 bases. The CDR3 reads CASGGQGVGRGQFF. The CDR3 bases are TGTGCCAGCGGGGGACAGGGGGTAGGACGCGGGCAGTTCTTC.